A selection of T cell receptor beta chains follows, all from one sample in a study of cytomegalovirus exposure and HLA in healthy donors. Measured with immunoSEQ multiplex PCR; TCRdb has only the in-frame clones, and not every one. The repertoire holds about 150,000 clones, with 70% to 85% as singletons. Material for sequencing was PBMCs. These receptors all stem from a woman aged 30 to 39 in good health and CMV-seropositive. The CDR3 runs from the conserved cysteine through the conserved F or W. D genes are given only for firm matches. Rows give clone size only sometimes, using once, few, many, or a class for an expanded clone.

TRBV10-3	15	few	TRBD1	TRBJ2-3	CAIRDRDHSTDTQYF	TGTGCCATTAGGGACAGGGATCATAGCACAGATACGCAGTATTTT
TRBV5-1	14	.	TRBD1	TRBJ2-5	CASSVTGGLETQYF	TGCGCCAGCAGCGTAACAGGGGGGTTGGAGACCCAGTACTTC
TRBV6-6	15	once	.	TRBJ2-1	CASNPTGVMYNEQFF	TGTGCCAGCAACCCAACGGGGGTTATGTACAATGAGCAGTTCTTC
TRBV7-6	14	.	.	TRBJ2-7	CASSLSGQGWEQYF	TGTGCCAGCAGCTTAAGTGGCCAGGGGTGGGAGCAGTACTTC
TRBV6-5	14	.	.	TRBJ2-5	CASSLQGISETQYF	TGTGCCAGCAGCCTCCAGGGGATTTCAGAGACCCAGTACTTC
TRBV7-9	16	few	TRBD2	TRBJ2-1	CASSLGLAFIYNEQFF	TGTGCCAGCAGCTTGGGACTAGCGTTCATCTACAATGAGCAGTTCTTC
TRBV28	14	.	.	TRBJ1-4	CASSSDITNEKLFF	TGTGCCAGCAGTTCGGACATAACTAATGAAAAACTGTTTTTT
TRBV19	12	.	.	TRBJ2-4	CASAGLLNIQYF	TGTGCCAGTGCGGGTTTATTAAACATTCAGTACTTC
TRBV4-1	15	.	TRBD1	TRBJ2-3	CASSQDRGVTDTQYF	TGCGCCAGCAGCCAGGACAGGGGGGTGACAGATACGCAGTATTTT
TRBV5-6	13	.	.	TRBJ2-7	CASSPDTRYEQYF	TGTGCCAGCAGCCCGGACACCCGTTACGAGCAGTACTTC
TRBV6-5	15	.	.	TRBJ2-5	CASSYSTRRAETQYF	TGTGCCAGCAGTTACTCAACTAGGCGGGCAGAGACCCAGTACTTC
TRBV7-9	16	.	TRBD2	TRBJ2-7	CASSLYLAGGLDEQYF	TGTGCCAGCAGCTTATACCTAGCGGGAGGGCTTGACGAGCAGTACTTC
TRBV9	15	few	.	TRBJ2-1	CASGSGDSSYNEQFF	TGTGCCAGCGGTAGCGGGGACAGCTCCTACAATGAGCAGTTCTTC
TRBV6-1	15	.	.	TRBJ1-5	CASSAGVYSNQPQHF	TGTGCCAGCAGTGCGGGAGTGTATAGCAATCAGCCCCAGCATTTT
TRBV4-2	15	.	.	TRBJ1-1	CASSQGVWEYTEAFF	TGTGCCAGCAGCCAAGGGGTTTGGGAGTACACTGAAGCTTTCTTT
TRBV6-1	14	.	TRBD1	TRBJ1-4	CATPSGTGHEKLFF	TGTGCCACCCCCTCCGGGACAGGCCATGAAAAACTGTTTTTT
TRBV7-2	14	.	.	TRBJ1-5	CASSSSREGQPQHF	TGTGCCAGCAGCTCCTCAAGGGAGGGGCAGCCCCAGCATTTT
TRBV6-6	16	.	TRBD2	TRBJ2-7	CASSYSRLAGGDEQYF	TGTGCCAGCAGTTACTCGAGGTTAGCGGGAGGGGACGAGCAGTACTTC
TRBV5-4	15	.	.	TRBJ2-2	CASSSTGLDTGELFF	TGTGCCAGCAGCTCCACAGGGCTGGACACCGGGGAGCTGTTTTTT
TRBV28	15	.	TRBD2	TRBJ2-7	CASKLSLAGRNEQYF	TGTGCCAGCAAGTTATCTCTAGCGGGACGAAACGAGCAGTACTTC
TRBV19	14	.	TRBD1	TRBJ2-5	CASKRDRDSETQYF	TGTGCCAGTAAGCGGGACAGGGATTCGGAGACCCAGTACTTC
TRBV30	12	.	.	TRBJ2-5	CAWNKVQETQYF	TGTGCCTGGAACAAAGTTCAAGAGACCCAGTACTTC
TRBV30	14	.	TRBD2	TRBJ2-1	CAWRGGSSYNEQFF	TGTGCCTGGAGAGGCGGGAGCTCCTACAATGAGCAGTTCTTC
TRBV7-8	14	.	.	TRBJ2-7	CASSLSAPDREQYF	TGTGCCAGCAGCTTATCGGCCCCCGACAGAGAGCAGTACTTC
TRBV6-5	13	.	TRBD1	TRBJ1-1	CASLDRTNEGAFF	TGTGCCAGCTTGGACAGGACCAACGAGGGAGCTTTCTTT
TRBV5-5	15	.	TRBD1	TRBJ1-2	CASSLDRGLFYGYTF	TGTGCCAGCAGCTTGGACAGGGGCCTATTCTATGGCTACACCTTC
TRBV25-1	17	.	TRBD2	TRBJ2-1	CASSEPGTSGSGNEQFF	TGTGCCAGCAGTGAACCTGGGACTAGCGGGAGCGGGAATGAGCAGTTCTTC
TRBV19	13	few	.	TRBJ1-5	CASSAGAWQPQHF	TGTGCCAGTAGTGCAGGGGCATGGCAGCCCCAGCATTTT
TRBV30	11	.	.	TRBJ2-1	CAWSDDREQFF	TGTGCCTGGAGTGACGACAGGGAGCAGTTCTTC
TRBV7-9	15	.	.	TRBJ2-1	CASSFLGLGENEQFF	TGTGCCAGCAGCTTCCTCGGGCTGGGAGAAAATGAGCAGTTCTTC
TRBV2	14	.	TRBD1	TRBJ2-7	CASSETGSGYEQYF	TGTGCCAGCAGTGAGACAGGGTCGGGATACGAGCAGTACTTC
TRBV5-6	14	.	.	TRBJ2-1	CASSLVVPYNEQFF	TGTGCCAGCAGCTTGGTAGTACCATACAATGAGCAGTTCTTC
TRBV12-5	13	.	TRBD2	TRBJ2-7	CASLAGGSYEQYF	TGTGCTAGTCTGGCGGGGGGCTCCTACGAGCAGTACTTC
TRBV5-6	11	.	.	TRBJ2-1	CASSSVYEQFF	TGTGCCAGCAGTTCGGTTTATGAGCAGTTCTTC
TRBV6-5	14	.	TRBD1	TRBJ1-1	CASSMGTGNTEAFF	TGTGCCAGCAGTATGGGGACAGGGAACACTGAAGCTTTCTTT
TRBV2	15	.	.	TRBJ2-1	CASSDTPVAYNEQFF	TGTGCCAGCAGTGATACGCCGGTAGCATACAATGAGCAGTTCTTC
TRBV25-1	16	.	TRBD2	TRBJ2-7	CASSPRGTSGSYEQYF	TGTGCCAGCAGTCCAAGGGGGACTAGCGGGAGCTACGAGCAGTACTTC
TRBV6-1	13	few	TRBD1	TRBJ2-7	CASSPGTGDEQYF	TGTGCCAGCAGTCCCGGGACAGGGGACGAGCAGTACTTC
TRBV2	17	.	TRBD1	TRBJ2-3	CASSAGDRGFLTDTQYF	TGTGCCAGCAGTGCGGGGGACAGGGGGTTCTTGACAGATACGCAGTATTTT
TRBV9	16	.	.	TRBJ2-1	CASSARSGSSYNEQFF	TGTGCCAGCAGCGCCCGTAGCGGTAGCTCCTACAATGAGCAGTTCTTC
TRBV7-7	17	.	.	TRBJ2-2	CASSLDGGTSRAGELFF	TGTGCCAGCAGCTTAGACGGGGGGACATCCCGCGCCGGGGAGCTGTTTTTT
TRBV5-1	15	.	TRBD1	TRBJ2-7	CASSLEDRSSDEQYF	TGCGCCAGCAGCTTGGAGGACAGGAGCTCTGACGAGCAGTACTTC
TRBV4-3	18	.	.	TRBJ2-7	CASSQPYKARLNSYEQYF	TGCGCCAGCAGCCAACCATATAAGGCCCGACTTAACTCCTACGAGCAGTACTTC
TRBV6-5	16	.	TRBD2	TRBJ2-1	CASSYSQAGGWNEQFF	TGTGCCAGCAGTTACTCACAAGCGGGAGGTTGGAATGAGCAGTTCTTC
TRBV7-6	16	.	TRBD2	TRBJ2-7	CASSLAGLAGADEQYF	TGTGCCAGCAGCTTAGCCGGGCTAGCGGGAGCGGACGAGCAGTACTTC
TRBV4-2	17	once	TRBD1	TRBJ2-1	CASSQEILGTGGFEQFF	TGTGCCAGCAGCCAAGAGATTCTGGGGACAGGGGGCTTTGAGCAGTTCTTC
TRBV7-9	17	few	TRBD2	TRBJ2-4	CASSLYRLAGASGIQYF	TGTGCCAGCAGCTTATACAGGCTAGCGGGGGCCTCGGGCATTCAGTACTTC
TRBV30	16	.	TRBD2	TRBJ2-7	CAWAGLAGEASYEQYF	TGTGCCTGGGCCGGACTAGCGGGAGAAGCCTCCTACGAGCAGTACTTC
TRBV28	13	.	.	TRBJ1-2	CASSFLGANGYTF	TGTGCCAGCAGTTTTTTGGGGGCGAATGGCTACACCTTC
TRBV6-1	15	.	TRBD1	TRBJ2-7	CASSGPGQGAYEQYF	TGTGCCAGCAGTGGACCGGGACAGGGGGCCTACGAGCAGTACTTC
TRBV5-1	16	.	.	TRBJ2-3	CASSLGPSFPTDTQYF	TGCGCCAGCAGCTTGGGGCCCTCCTTCCCCACAGATACGCAGTATTTT
TRBV29-1	13	.	TRBD1	TRBJ2-5	CSVHRGLGETQYF	TGCAGCGTTCACAGGGGGCTTGGCGAGACCCAGTACTTC
TRBV11-2	15	.	.	TRBJ1-1	CASSPDGGLNTEAFF	TGTGCCAGCAGCCCCGATGGGGGCCTGAACACTGAAGCTTTCTTT
TRBV9	16	.	TRBD2	TRBJ2-1	CASSVLGGAGYNEQFF	TGTGCCAGCAGCGTCTTGGGAGGGGCGGGGTACAATGAGCAGTTCTTC
TRBV6-5	15	.	TRBD1	TRBJ1-1	CASIPGRGLGSEAFF	TGTGCCAGCATACCGGGCAGGGGGCTCGGAAGTGAAGCTTTCTTT
TRBV30	19	.	TRBD1	TRBJ2-2	CAWRLFTPGQGKGTGELFF	TGTGCCTGGCGACTATTTACCCCCGGACAGGGAAAGGGGACCGGGGAGCTGTTTTTT
TRBV5-1	16	.	TRBD1	TRBJ1-4	CASSPQAQGLNEKLFF	TGCGCCAGCAGCCCCCAGGCACAGGGGCTTAATGAAAAACTGTTTTTT
TRBV10-1	18	.	.	TRBJ2-1	CASSPRPVGTSIHNEQFF	TGCGCCAGCAGTCCGCGACCCGTAGGCACTAGCATCCACAATGAGCAGTTCTTC